The 31 T cell receptor beta chains listed next were all sequenced from one sample in a study of T cells in Graves' hyperthyroidism and ophthalmopathy. TCR beta CDR3 regions were amplified from RNA. The HTBI set primed first-round TCR CDR3 RT-PCR. TCRdb re-called the multiplex PCR reads with MiXCR, one entry per CDR3 protein. Here the sample spans about 59,000 distinct CDR3 sequences, about 50% being singletons. Sequences were obtained from blood. Receptors originate from a woman aged 55-70 years with Graves' ophthalmopathy.

This clonotype was counted a single time. This chain connects TRBV7-9 to TRBJ1-1; 7 bases line up with TRBD1. This CDR3 contains 15 residues. Germline V gene data show CDR1 as SEHNR and CDR2 as FQNEAQ (reference sequence). Germline trimming cut 5 bases from V and 7 bases from J; bases unmatched to any gene: 13. CDR3 in amino acids: CASSAGGRRPFEAFF. In nucleotides, the CDR3 is TGTGCCAGCAGCGCAGGGGGTAGGCGGCCTTTTGAAGCTTTCTTT. The variable domain in full, completed from reference TRBV7-9 and TRBJ1-1, reads DTGVSQNPRHKITKRGQNVTFRCDPISEHNRLYWYRQTLGQGPEFLTYFQNEAQLEKSRLLSDRFSAERPKGSFSTLEIQRTEQGDSAMYLCASSAGGRRPFEAFFGQGTRLTVV.

The chain couples TRBV20-1 to TRBJ2-5, with 11 bases aligning to TRBD2. There are 15 residues in the CDR3. From germline, CDR1 is DFQATT and CDR2 SNEGSKA (reference sequence). V dropped 6 bases and J dropped 3; count of bases not matched to a gene: 9. The CDR3 is CSAIGLAGGKETQYF. The CDR3 coding sequence is TGCAGTGCGATTGGACTAGCGGGCGGTAAAGAGACCCAGTACTTC.

This chain connects TRBV5-6 to TRBJ2-7; D is unresolved. The germline gives CDR1 SGHDT, CDR2 YYEEEE. Trimming left V 4 bases short and J 0 bases short, with 11 bases between. The CDR3 sequence is 14 residues long. The CDR3 region has the DNA TGTGCCAGCAGCCCGCGGACGGGCTCCTACGAGCAGTACTTC. Translating it yields CASSPRTGSYEQYF.

This chain joins TRBV24-1 and TRBJ2-5; 8 nucleotides agree with TRBD1. This CDR3 region has 14 residues. The germline gives CDR1 KGHDR, CDR2 SFDVKD. Losses at the gene ends were 3 bases for V and 5 bases for J; bases not matched to a gene: 4. DNA of the CDR3: TGTGCCACCAGTGATGGACAGGGTGAGGAGACCCAGTACTTC. Encoded protein: CATSDGQGEETQYF.

This clonotype was counted many times. The chain links TRBV7-2 to TRBJ2-3; a possible D gene is TRBD2 (6 bases). V was clipped by 4 bases and J by 10 bases, with 12 bases between them. Germline CDR1 and CDR2: SGHTA and FQGNSA. The CDR3 runs 12 residues. The CDR3 region is CASSSFGGAQYF. The CDR3 nucleotides read TGTGCCAGCAGCTCTTTCGGCGGGGCGCAGTATTTT.

This clonotype was seen ten or more times. This sequence joins TRBV24-1 and TRBJ2-7; tentatively, D is TRBD1 (7 bases). The V end lost 5 bases, the J end lost 0 bases, and 19 bases lay between the germline ends. The germline V gene has CDR1 KGHDR and CDR2 SFDVKD. This CDR3 is 17 amino acids long. CDR3: CATSVSHRGGFSYEQYF. CDR3 in DNA: TGTGCCACCAGTGTTTCCCACAGGGGAGGTTTCTCCTACGAGCAGTACTTC.

The chain joins TRBV15 to TRBJ1-5; D ambiguous. The ends were cut back, 3 bases at V and 0 bases at J, with 9 bases in the middle. The germline gives CDR1 LNHNV, CDR2 YYDKDF (reference sequence). The CDR3 covers 15 residues. DNA for the CDR3: TGTGCCACCAGCAGGGGCATTAATAGCAATCAGCCCCAGCATTTT. It specifies CATSRGINSNQPQHF.

The genes are TRBV25-1 and TRBJ2-1, with 11 bases matching TRBD2. Germline values: CDR1 MGHDK, CDR2 SYGVNS. The CDR3 covers 14 residues. V trimming: 4 bases; J trimming: 8 bases; junction bases outside the gene matches: 4. The CDR3 DNA sequence: TGTGCCAGCAGTGTACTAGCGGGAGTGGATGAGCAGTTCTTC. Its protein product is CASSVLAGVDEQFF.

This clonotype was seen more than once but under ten times. The chain has TRBV5-1 and TRBJ2-7, with D possibly being TRBD2 (6 bases). V dropped 1 base and J dropped 4 bases, with 12 bases sitting between them. The CDR3 length is 14 residues. Germline V gene data show CDR1 as SGHRS and CDR2 as YFSETQ. The CDR3 bases are TGCGCCAGCAGCTTGACAACTAGCTCATACGAGCAGTACTTC. Its translation is CASSLTTSSYEQYF.

This clonotype was counted between two and nine times. The genes are TRBV28 and TRBJ1-6; the D gene is possibly TRBD1 (5 bases). Trimming cost V 2 bases and J 0 bases, with 14 bases left between them. Germline CDR1 and CDR2: MDHEN and SYDVKM. The length of the CDR3 is 18 residues. The CDR3 sequence is CASSLGRGSGSYNSPLHF. CDR3 nucleotides: TGTGCCAGCAGTTTAGGTAGGGGATCCGGCTCCTATAATTCACCCCTCCACTTT.

This clonotype was counted many times. The J gene is TRBJ2-3, the V gene TRBV20-1; D unresolved. Trimming took 2 bases from V and 6 from J, leaving 12 bases between them. Germline values: CDR1 DFQATT, CDR2 SNEGSKA (reference sequence). This CDR3 has 13 amino acids. The CDR3 DNA reads TGCAGTGCTAGACCCCTGGTGTCGGATACGCAGTATTTT. This encodes CSARPLVSDTQYF.

The V and J genes are TRBV10-3 and TRBJ2-3, with 9 bases that match TRBD2. The CDR3 consists of 13 residues. The germline V gene has CDR1 ENHRY and CDR2 SYGVKD. The trim removed 6 bases at V and 2 bases at J, leaving 0 bases unmatched. CDR3 sequence: CAIRGLATDTQYF. The CDR3, as DNA: TGTGCCATCAGGGGACTAGCCACAGATACGCAGTATTTT.

At least ten counts were recorded for this clonotype. The genes are TRBV5-1 and TRBJ1-3; D uncertain. CDR3 length: 15 amino acids. Germline V gene lookup returns CDR1 SGHRS and CDR2 YFSETQ. Trimming cost V 4 bases and J 0 bases, with 11 bases left between them. The CDR3 loop reads CASSPDIYSGNTIYF. The CDR3 DNA follows: TGCGCCAGCAGCCCAGACATCTACTCTGGAAACACCATATATTTT.

This clonotype has a count of ten or more. The CDR3 spells CSARDDRPGQSNSPLHF. Here the CDR3 DNA reads TGCAGTGCTAGGGACGATAGACCGGGACAGAGTAATTCACCCCTCCACTTT. This chain uses TRBV20-1 with TRBJ1-6; the match to TRBD1 covers 7 bases. The trim removed 3 bases at V and 6 bases at J, leaving 14 bases unmatched. Germline CDR1 is DFQATT and CDR2 is SNEGSKA (reference sequence). The CDR3 consists of 17 residues.

This clonotype came up once. This chain joins TRBV5-8 and TRBJ2-7, with 7 bases fitting TRBD1. Germline CDR1 is SGHTS and CDR2 is YDEGEE. This CDR3 spans 14 amino acids. The trim removed 4 bases at V and 2 bases at J, leaving 6 bases unmatched. The CDR3 protein is CASSLDQGAYEQYF. For the CDR3, the DNA is TGTGCCAGCAGCCTGGACCAGGGGGCCTACGAGCAGTACTTC.

Details on this clonotype: A read error is possible here, since a much larger clone lies one base away. This is likely a read error, given that the CDR3 carries no conserved phenylalanine or tryptophan at its end. J is TRBJ2-4 and V is TRBV27; TRBD1 or TRBD2 may be the D gene (5 bases each). Germline V gives CDR1 MNHEY, CDR2 SMNVEV (reference sequence). This CDR3 is 13 amino acids long. Trimming removed 5 bases from V and 0 bases from J, with 5 bases in between. CDR3 residues: CASSGTAKNIQYS. The CDR3 region has the DNA TGTGCCAGCAGTGGGACAGCCAAAAACATTCAGTACTCC.

In its sample, this clonotype was seen many times. CDR3 loop: CSALTGRGRTEAFF. The CDR3 nucleotides read TGCAGTGCTTTAACCGGCAGGGGGCGGACTGAAGCTTTCTTT. The chain has TRBV20-1 and TRBJ1-1; TRBD1 aligns across 8 bases. The CDR3 has 14 amino acids. The V and J ends lost 5 bases and 5 bases, in that order; junction bases with no gene match: 10. Germline V CDR1 and CDR2: DFQATT, SNEGSKA (reference sequence).

The rearrangement joins TRBV7-9 to TRBJ2-7, with 13 nucleotides matching TRBD2. The CDR3 loop spans 15 amino acids. Germline CDR1 and CDR2: SEHNR and FQNEAQ (reference sequence). Losses at the gene ends were 5 bases for V and 6 bases for J; bases not matched to a gene: 7. The DNA for the CDR3 is TGTGCCAGCAGCCCGACGGGACTAGCGGGACGCGAGCAGTACTTC. It translates to CASSPTGLAGREQYF.

Of note for this clonotype: An end of the junction does not agree with germline; a read error may underlie this. The chain employs TRBV4-2 and TRBJ1-2; no clear D. The CDR3 extends over 14 amino acids. CDR1 and CDR2 from the germline V gene are LGHNA and YNFKEQ. CDR3 in DNA: TGTGTCAGCAGCCAAGACGCCGGGATAGATGGCTACACCTTC. Its translation is CVSSQDAGIDGYTF.

The sample holds one count of this clonotype. This may come from a read error, since a much larger clone is one base off. The J gene is TRBJ1-6, the V gene TRBV11-2; no reliable D call. The CDR3 has 15 amino acids. Germline CDR1 is SGHAT and CDR2 is FQNNGV. CDR3 nucleotide sequence: TGTGCCAGCAGCGGCCCGGGCCACTATGATTCACTCCTCCACTTT. Protein product: CASSGPGHYDSLLHF.

The chain uses TRBV29-1 and TRBJ2-2; 10 positions agree with TRBD2. Germline V gene sequence: CDR1 SQVTM, CDR2 ANQGSEA. This CDR3 is built from 13 residues. Germline trimming cut 6 bases from V and 7 bases from J; bases unmatched to any gene: 5. Written as DNA, the CDR3 is TGCAGCGTATCTAGCGGGAGTGTCGGGGAGCTGTTTTTT. Protein: CSVSSGSVGELFF.

This clonotype was observed many times. The chain links TRBV7-9 to TRBJ1-1, with a tentative D call TRBD1 (5 bases). Germline loops: CDR1 SEHNR, CDR2 FQNEAQ (reference sequence). Trimming shortened V by 4 bases and J by 5 bases, and 11 bases separated the two germline ends. CDR3 size: 13 residues. CDR3 sequence (DNA): TGTGCCAGCAGCTCCCGGGGGGATACTGAAGCTTTCTTT. Translated: CASSSRGDTEAFF.

V and J are TRBV10-3 and TRBJ2-1; TRBD2 aligns across 13 bases. The CDR3 is 15 residues long. V was clipped by 8 bases and J by 6 bases; unmatched bases: 7. The germline V gene encodes CDR1 ENHRY and CDR2 SYGVKD. DNA for the CDR3: TGTGCCATCGCCGGGACTAGCGGGAATCTCAATGAGCAGTTCTTC. It is translated as CAIAGTSGNLNEQFF.

V is TRBV7-8 and J is TRBJ2-5, with 9 bases aligning to TRBD1. Germline V gives CDR1 SGHVS, CDR2 FQNEAQ. Losses at the gene ends were 6 bases for V and 9 bases for J; bases not matched to a gene: 17. The CDR3 extends over 16 amino acids. CDR3 DNA: TGTGCCAGCAGTCCGCGGCGGGACAGGGATTGGGAGGCCCAGTACTTC. Its protein product is CASSPRRDRDWEAQYF. The full variable domain, completed using reference TRBV7-8 and TRBJ2-5, is GAGVSQSPRYKVAKRGQDVALRCDPISGHVSLFWYQQALGQGPEFLTYFQNEAQLDKSGLPSDRFFAERPEGSVSTLKIQRTQQEDSAVYLCASSPRRDRDWEAQYFGPGTRLLVL.

This clonotype was counted at least ten times. The genes are TRBV5-4 and TRBJ2-1, with D possibly matching TRBD1 (6 bases). Germline CDR1 reads SGHNT; CDR2 reads YYREEE (reference sequence). The CDR3 totals 16 residues. The V gene lost 1 base and the J gene lost 5 bases, with 16 bases spanning the gap. CDR3 sequence (DNA): TGTGCCAGCAGCTTGTCAGCAATAACAGGGAACAATGAGCAGTTCTTC. Translating it yields CASSLSAITGNNEQFF.

As concerns this clonotype: The conserved phenylalanine or tryptophan is not found at the CDR3 terminus, so this likely reflects a read error. The DNA is omitted, as the CDR3 cannot be located on it reliably, and the CDR3 follows TCRdb's listing. J is TRBJ2-5 and V is TRBV20-1; the D call of TRBD1 is as the table states it, not checked on the DNA. The CDR3 is 8 amino acids long, termini counted. Germline lookup yields CDR1 DFQATT and CDR2 SNEGSKA (reference sequence). The CDR3 here is CSALGTDV.

The chain carries TRBV19 and TRBJ2-2, with 9 bases identical to TRBD1. The CDR3 covers 17 residues. From germline, CDR1 is LNHDA and CDR2 SQIVND (reference sequence). V lost 4 bases and J lost 4; bases outside the gene matches: 10. CDR3 residues: CASSTVPGQGVTGELFF. The DNA for the CDR3 is TGTGCCAGTAGTACTGTCCCGGGACAGGGTGTCACCGGGGAGCTGTTTTTT.

V gene TRBV20-1 combines with J gene TRBJ1-1, with no clear D. The CDR3 loop spans 15 amino acids. V dropped 4 bases and J dropped 1 base, with 16 bases sitting between them. The V gene's germline CDR1 is DFQATT and CDR2 SNEGSKA (reference sequence). CDR3 in DNA: TGCAGTGCTATCAGATTCCAGGATCCGAACACTGAAGCTTTCTTT. Protein product: CSAIRFQDPNTEAFF.

This clonotype has ten or more counts. This chain joins TRBV6-4 and TRBJ1-2; TRBD1 matches at 7 bases. CDR3 length equals 15 residues. Germline CDR1 and CDR2: MRHNA and SNTAGT. V was clipped by 6 bases and J by 8 bases; unmatched bases: 15. The CDR3 spells CASSPRWGTEEGYTF. CDR3 sequence (DNA): TGTGCCAGCAGCCCCAGGTGGGGGACAGAGGAGGGCTACACCTTC.

Many counts were recorded for this clonotype. V gene TRBV7-9 combines with J gene TRBJ2-3, with TRBD2 as a possible D gene (6 bases). The V gene's germline CDR1 is SEHNR and CDR2 FQNEAQ (reference sequence). Trimming pared 1 base from V and 1 base from J, leaving 9 bases between. The CDR3 runs to 15 residues. The CDR3 loop reads CASSLGSGRTDTQYF. The CDR3 bases are TGTGCCAGCAGCTTAGGAAGCGGGCGCACAGATACGCAGTATTTT.

About this clonotype: One end of the junction does not line up with germline, which may come from a read error. The chain combines TRBV7-6 with TRBJ2-1; TRBD1 is a possible D gene (5 bases). The CDR3 contains 14 residues. The V gene's germline CDR1 is SGHVS and CDR2 FNYEAQ. DNA of the CDR3: TGTACCAGCAGCTTGGAAGGGGCTAACAATGAGCAGTTCTTC. Translated, it gives CTSSLEGANNEQFF.